The 5 T cell receptor beta chains presented below share a single source sample, sequenced in a study of shared clonotypes between healthy human individuals. Clones were sequenced by immunoSEQ multiplex PCR, and TCRdb holds only the in-frame ones, with some missing. The sample carries approximately 1.5 million clones, approximately 98% recorded once. The sample comprised naive CD4+ T cells sorted from blood. As to subset: CD45RA+ positively selected. These receptors came from a young man in good health.

The CDR3 nucleotides read TGTGCCATCAGTGAGATTGCAACTAATGAAAAACTGTTTTTT. Encoded protein: CAISEIATNEKLFF. The rearrangement links TRBV10-3 to TRBJ1-4; D is uncertain. The CDR3 length is 14 residues. Looked up from germline, CDR1 is ENHRY and CDR2 is SYGVKD. V was trimmed by 2 bases and J by 0 bases, leaving 4 bases between them.

The gene calls are TRBV5-4 and TRBJ2-3; D remains ambiguous. The V end was cut by 2 bases, the J end by 4 bases, with 8 bases between. Germline-derived CDR1 and CDR2 are SGHNT and YYREEE (reference sequence). This CDR3 spans 13 amino acids. The CDR3 DNA follows: TGTGCCAGCAGCTTTTCCGGGTCAGATACGCAGTATTTT. This sequence encodes CASSFSGSDTQYF.

J is TRBJ2-7 and V is TRBV14, with TRBD2 matching 11 bases. In germline, CDR1 is SGHDN, CDR2 FVKESK. With 8 bases clipped from V and 3 bases from J, the junction kept 12 bases outside the gene matches. The CDR3 runs to 16 residues. The CDR3 protein is CASVLAGAGNSYEQYF. The CDR3 DNA reads TGTGCCAGCGTACTAGCGGGAGCAGGGAATAGCTACGAGCAGTACTTC.

As concerns this clone: This sample includes further DNA sequences coding for the same CDR3. V is TRBV5-1 and J is TRBJ1-3; D is unclear. The CDR3 has 15 residues. V lost 0 bases, J lost 0 bases, and 7 bases lay in between. CDR1 and CDR2 from the germline V gene are SGHRS and YFSETQ. CDR3 coding DNA: TGCGCCAGCAGCTTGGCGGGCGTCTCTGGAAACACCATATATTTT. This translates into CASSLAGVSGNTIYF.

This clone appeared a single time. This CDR3 reads CASSLILGTGELFF. The CDR3 nucleotides are TGTGCCAGCAGCTTAATACTGGGTACCGGGGAGCTGTTTTTT. The V and J genes are TRBV7-3 and TRBJ2-2; the D is unclear. Germline loops: CDR1 SGHTA, CDR2 FQGTGA. This CDR3 comprises 14 residues. With 1 base removed from V and 5 bases from J, the gap between germline ends came to 8 bases. Full variable domain (outside the CDR3, taken from reference TRBV7-3 and TRBJ2-2): GAGVSQTPSNKVTEKGKYVELRCDPISGHTALYWYRQSLGQGPEFLIYFQGTGAADDSGLPNDRFFAVRPEGSVSTLKIQRTERGDSAVYLCASSLILGTGELFFGEGSRLTVL.